This record concerns one TCR beta chain sequence. This sample is drawn from a study of T cells in tuberculosis. Profiled with immunoSEQ multiplex PCR; TCRdb holds only in-frame clones, not every one. This table holds 40,000 to 50,000 clones, about 95% found once. Germline lookup yields CDR1 MDHEN and CDR2 SYDVKM. This CDR3 contains 12 residues. The V end lost 4 bases, the J end lost 2 bases, and 4 bases lay between the germline ends. The origin of this receptor is a donor between 10 and 35 years old with latent tuberculosis or without tuberculosis infection. This chain connects TRBV28 to TRBJ2-3; D remains ambiguous. The sample taken for sequencing was PBMCs. CDR3 protein: CASSSYTDTQYF. CDR3 sequence (DNA): TGTGCCAGCAGTTCCTACACAGATACGCAGTATTTT. The whole variable domain, filled in from reference TRBV28 and TRBJ2-3, reads DVKVTQSSRYLVKRTGEKVFLECVQDMDHENMFWYRQDPGLGLRLIYFSYDVKMKEKGDIPEGYSVSREKKERFSLILESASTNQTSMYLCASSSYTDTQYFGPGTRLTVL.